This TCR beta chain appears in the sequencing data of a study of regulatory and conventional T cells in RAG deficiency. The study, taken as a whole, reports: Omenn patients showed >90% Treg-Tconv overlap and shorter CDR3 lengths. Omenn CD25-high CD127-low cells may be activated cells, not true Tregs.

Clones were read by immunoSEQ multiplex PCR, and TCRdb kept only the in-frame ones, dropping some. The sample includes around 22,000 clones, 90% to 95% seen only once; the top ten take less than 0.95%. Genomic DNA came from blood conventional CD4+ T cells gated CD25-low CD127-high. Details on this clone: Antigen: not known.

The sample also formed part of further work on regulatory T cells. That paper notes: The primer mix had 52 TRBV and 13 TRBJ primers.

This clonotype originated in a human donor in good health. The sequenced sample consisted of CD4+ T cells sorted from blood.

CDR3 in DNA: TGTGCCACCAGCAAGGGACAGAAGTATGGCTACACCTTC. Residues: CATSKGQKYGYTF. V gene TRBV15 combines with J gene TRBJ1-2; TRBD1 matches at 7 bases. The CDR3 contains 13 residues. After removal of 4 bases from V and 5 bases from J, the junction contained 4 bases not matched to a gene. Germline-derived CDR1 and CDR2 are LNHNV and YYDKDF (reference sequence). The full variable domain, in which reference TRBV15 and TRBJ1-2 provide the parts outside the CDR3, is DAMVIQNPRYQVTQFGKPVTLSCSQTLNHNVMYWYQQKSSQAPKLLFHYYDKDFNNEADTPDNFQSRRPNTSFCFLDIRSPGLGDTAMYLCATSKGQKYGYTFGSGTRLTVV.